The 2 T cell receptor beta chains below all came from one sample that was sequenced in a study of cytomegalovirus exposure and HLA in healthy donors. PCR primers comprised 60 Vbeta and 13 Jbeta primers. TCRdb keeps only in-frame clones here, not all; method: immunoSEQ multiplex PCR. The sample yields roughly 170,000 clones, over 75% seen once. The sample was PBMCs. These receptors all come from a woman aged 25 to 39 in good health and CMV-seronegative.

The CDR3 spells CASTPYPGGTEAFF. In nucleotides, the CDR3 is TGTGCCAGCACCCCTTACCCGGGTGGCACTGAAGCTTTCTTT. The rearrangement joins TRBV7-2 to TRBJ1-1; no firm D call. Germline V gene lookup returns CDR1 SGHTA and CDR2 FQGNSA. There are 14 residues in the CDR3. Trimming shortened V by 7 bases and J by 4 bases, and 16 bases separated the two germline ends.

The CDR3 reads CASSFTAGTDSGNTIYF. CDR3 DNA: TGTGCCAGCAGCTTTACTGCCGGGACAGACTCTGGAAACACCATATATTTT. The chain links TRBV5-8 to TRBJ1-3; 7 bases agree with TRBD1. CDR3 length: 17 amino acids. Trimming took 2 bases from V and 0 from J; bases not matched to a gene: 8. The V gene's germline CDR1 is SGHTS and CDR2 YDEGEE.